Listed here are 13 T cell receptor beta chains from one sample, sequenced in a study of T cells in Graves' hyperthyroidism and ophthalmopathy. RNA transcripts served as the template for amplifying TCR beta CDR3 regions. The TCR CDR3 first-round RT-PCR relied on the HTBI primer set. TCRdb passed the multiplex PCR reads through MiXCR, listing each CDR3 protein once. The data contain 530,000 or so distinct CDR3 sequences, approximately 25% of them singletons. The sample comprised blood. Every receptor here comes from a woman aged 25 to 39 with Graves' ophthalmopathy.

This chain uses TRBV6-5 with TRBJ2-5, with D tentatively TRBD2 (6 bases). The CDR3 covers 16 residues. The ends were cut back, 2 bases at V and 5 bases at J, with 18 bases in the middle. Germline CDR1 is MNHEY and CDR2 is SVGAGI. CDR3 sequence reads: CASSYRWSSEGETQYF. In DNA form, the CDR3 reads TGTGCCAGCAGTTACCGGTGGAGCTCGGAGGGGGAGACCCAGTACTTC.

This clonotype has ten or more counts. This CDR3 is CASSQEGTGRGYTF. CDR3 coding DNA: TGCGCCAGCAGCCAGGAGGGGACAGGGAGGGGCTACACCTTC. The J gene is TRBJ1-2, the V gene TRBV5-1; 9 nucleotides agree with TRBD1. V shed 4 bases, J shed 8 bases, and the junction held 9 bases outside the gene matches. The CDR3 sequence is 14 residues long. Germline values: CDR1 SGHRS, CDR2 YFSETQ. Based on the CDR3 plus reference TRBV5-1 and TRBJ1-2, the full variable domain is KAGVTQTPRYLIKTRGQQVTLSCSPISGHRSVSWYQQTPGQGLQFLFEYFSETQRNKGNFPGRFSGRQFSNSRSEMNVSTLELGDSALYLCASSQEGTGRGYTFGSGTRLTVV.

This clonotype was seen ten or more times. The chain carries TRBV7-9 and TRBJ2-7; D gene uncertain. V lost 8 bases to trimming and J lost 0 bases, with 17 bases between them. In germline, CDR1 is SEHNR, CDR2 FQNEAQ (reference sequence). This CDR3 spans 15 amino acids. CDR3 protein: CASASTDDYSYEQYF. DNA for the CDR3: TGTGCCAGCGCCTCAACAGATGATTACTCCTACGAGCAGTACTTC. The variable domain in full, completed from reference TRBV7-9 and TRBJ2-7, reads DTGVSQNPRHKITKRGQNVTFRCDPISEHNRLYWYRQTLGQGPEFLTYFQNEAQLEKSRLLSDRFSAERPKGSFSTLEIQRTEQGDSAMYLCASASTDDYSYEQYFGPGTRLTVT.

This clonotype occurred many times. This CDR3 reads CAPREDGWAQPQHF. Here the CDR3 DNA reads TGTGCCCCCCGTGAGGATGGTTGGGCTCAGCCCCAGCATTTT. The chain uses TRBV10-3 and TRBJ1-5, with unresolved D. The CDR3 length is 14 residues. The V end was cut by 11 bases, the J end by 6 bases, with 20 bases between. Per germline, CDR1 ENHRY and CDR2 SYGVKD.

This clonotype was observed a few times. This rearrangement joins TRBV6-1 to TRBJ2-4; 7 bases match TRBD1. The CDR3 has 17 amino acids. Trimming at V came to 3 bases and at J to 1 base, leaving 9 bases not matched to a gene. CDR1 MNHNS and CDR2 SASEGT come from the germline V gene. The CDR3 DNA sequence: TGTGCCAGCAGTGAGGAAGGCAGGGGGTTCGCCAAAAACATTCAGTACTTC. Its translation: CASSEEGRGFAKNIQYF.

In this sample, this clonotype turned up a few times. The chain joins TRBV6-1 to TRBJ1-2; D is uncertain. In germline, CDR1 is MNHNS, CDR2 SASEGT. V gave up 4 bases and J gave up 1 base, with 13 bases separating them. The CDR3 sequence is 15 residues long. The CDR3 DNA is TGTGCCAGCAGTGGACCCGGGCCCAATAACTATGGCTACACCTTC. Its translation: CASSGPGPNNYGYTF.

The chain combines TRBV20-1 with TRBJ1-2; 7 nucleotides match TRBD1. Germline V CDR1 and CDR2: DFQATT, SNEGSKA (reference sequence). The CDR3 consists of 12 residues. J lost 7 bases, V lost 7 bases, and 9 bases had no gene match. The CDR3 nucleotides are TGCAGTGGCGGGACAGCCGGGAGTGGCTACACCTTC. Protein product: CSGGTAGSGYTF.

This clonotype was recorded many times. This sequence joins TRBV6-2 or TRBV6-3 and TRBJ2-4, with D possibly matching TRBD2 (6 bases). There are 16 residues in the CDR3. Germline CDR1 is MNHEY and CDR2 is SVGEGT. Trimming removed 4 bases from V and 0 bases from J, with 13 bases in between. DNA of the CDR3: TGTGCCAGCAGTTTCCGGGGGTTCCGAGCCAAAAACATTCAGTACTTC. Residues: CASSFRGFRAKNIQYF.

The V gene is TRBV20-1, the J gene TRBJ2-7, with TRBD2 matching over 12 bases. V lost 0 bases, J lost 3 bases, and 9 bases stayed unmatched. This CDR3 is built from 17 residues. Germline-derived CDR1 and CDR2 are DFQATT and SNEGSKA (reference sequence). The CDR3 here is CSARDPLAGGHIYEQYF. The DNA of the CDR3 is TGCAGTGCTAGAGATCCACTAGCGGGAGGACACATCTACGAGCAGTACTTC.

The rearrangement joins TRBV29-1 to TRBJ1-5; a weak D match, TRBD1 (5 bases). Trimming removed 5 bases from V and 2 bases from J, with 10 bases in between. Germline CDR1 and CDR2: SQVTM and ANQGSEA. There are 13 residues in the CDR3. DNA of the CDR3: TGCAGCGTTCTCTGGGGCCGCAATCAGCCCCAGCATTTT. This sequence encodes CSVLWGRNQPQHF.

The sample holds many counts of this clonotype. The rearrangement links TRBV11-1 to TRBJ1-1, with TRBD1 matching over 10 bases. The V and J ends lost 4 bases and 6 bases, in that order; junction bases with no gene match: 11. The CDR3 sequence is 16 residues long. Germline loops: CDR1 SGHAT, CDR2 FQDESV (reference sequence). DNA for the CDR3: TGTGCCAGCAGCTCACCAAGGCGGGACAGGGGTTCTGAAGCTTTCTTT. This codes for CASSSPRRDRGSEAFF.

The sample holds many counts of this clonotype. V gene TRBV11-2 combines with J gene TRBJ1-2; 7 nucleotides line up with TRBD1. This CDR3 comprises 17 residues. With 5 bases clipped from V and 2 bases from J, the junction kept 14 bases outside the gene matches. Germline V lookup: CDR1 SGHAT, CDR2 FQNNGV. The CDR3 region has the DNA TGTGCCAGCAGCCCCAAGCCCTTGGACAGGAAGAACTATGGCTACACCTTC. It specifies CASSPKPLDRKNYGYTF.

This clonotype was recorded a few times. The chain uses TRBV30 and TRBJ1-5, with a tentative D call TRBD1 (6 bases). V was pared by 3 bases and J by 6 bases, with 18 bases between. Germline-derived CDR1 and CDR2 are GTSNPN and SVGIG (reference sequence). The CDR3 covers 15 residues. DNA for the CDR3: TGTGCCTGGAGCGTAGTTACAGGGTTGAGTCAGCCCCAGCATTTT. It specifies CAWSVVTGLSQPQHF.